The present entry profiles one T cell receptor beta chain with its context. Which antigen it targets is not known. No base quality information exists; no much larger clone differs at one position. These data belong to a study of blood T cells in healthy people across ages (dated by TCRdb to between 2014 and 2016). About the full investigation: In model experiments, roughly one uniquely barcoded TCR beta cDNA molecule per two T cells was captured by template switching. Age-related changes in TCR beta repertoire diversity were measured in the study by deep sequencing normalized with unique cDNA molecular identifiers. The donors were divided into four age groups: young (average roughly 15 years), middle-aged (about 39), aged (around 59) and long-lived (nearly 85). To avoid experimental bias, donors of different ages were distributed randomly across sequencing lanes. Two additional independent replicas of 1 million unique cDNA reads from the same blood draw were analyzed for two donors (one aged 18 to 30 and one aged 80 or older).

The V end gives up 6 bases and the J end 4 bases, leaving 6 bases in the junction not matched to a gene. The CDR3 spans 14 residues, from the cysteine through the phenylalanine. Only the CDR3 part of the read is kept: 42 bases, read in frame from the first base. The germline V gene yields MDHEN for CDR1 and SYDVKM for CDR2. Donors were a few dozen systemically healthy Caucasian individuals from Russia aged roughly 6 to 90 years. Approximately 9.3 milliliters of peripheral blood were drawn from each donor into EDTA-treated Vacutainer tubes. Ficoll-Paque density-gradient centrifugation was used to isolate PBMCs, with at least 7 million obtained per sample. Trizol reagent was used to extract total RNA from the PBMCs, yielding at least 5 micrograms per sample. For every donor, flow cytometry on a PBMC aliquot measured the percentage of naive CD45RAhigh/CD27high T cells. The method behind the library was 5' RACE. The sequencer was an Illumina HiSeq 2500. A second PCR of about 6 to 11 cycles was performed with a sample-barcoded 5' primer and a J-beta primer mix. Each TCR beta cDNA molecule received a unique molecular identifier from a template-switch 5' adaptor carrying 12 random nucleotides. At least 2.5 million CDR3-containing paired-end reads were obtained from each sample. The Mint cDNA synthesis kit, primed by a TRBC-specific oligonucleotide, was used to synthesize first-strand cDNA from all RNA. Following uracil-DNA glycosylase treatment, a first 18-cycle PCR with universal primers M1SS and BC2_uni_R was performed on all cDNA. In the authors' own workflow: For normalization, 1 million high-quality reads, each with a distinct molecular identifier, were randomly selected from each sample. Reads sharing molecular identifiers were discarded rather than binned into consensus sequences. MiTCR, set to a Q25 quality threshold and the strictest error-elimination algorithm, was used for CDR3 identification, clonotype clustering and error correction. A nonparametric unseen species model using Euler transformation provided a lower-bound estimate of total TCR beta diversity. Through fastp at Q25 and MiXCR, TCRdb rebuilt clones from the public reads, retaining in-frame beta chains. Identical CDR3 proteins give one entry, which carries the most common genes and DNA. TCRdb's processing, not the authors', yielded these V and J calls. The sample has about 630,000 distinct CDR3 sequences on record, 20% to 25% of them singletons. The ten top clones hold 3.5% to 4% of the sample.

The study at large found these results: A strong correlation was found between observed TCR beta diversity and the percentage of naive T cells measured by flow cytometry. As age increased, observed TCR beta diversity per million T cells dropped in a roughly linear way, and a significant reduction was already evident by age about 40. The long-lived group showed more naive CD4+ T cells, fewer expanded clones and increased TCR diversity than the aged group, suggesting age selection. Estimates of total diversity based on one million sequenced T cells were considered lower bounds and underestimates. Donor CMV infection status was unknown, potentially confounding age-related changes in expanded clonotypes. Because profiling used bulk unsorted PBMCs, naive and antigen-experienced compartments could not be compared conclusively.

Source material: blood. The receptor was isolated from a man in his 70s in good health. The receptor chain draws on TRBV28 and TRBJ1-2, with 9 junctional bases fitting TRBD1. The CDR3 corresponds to CASSLGTGIYGYTF. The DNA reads TGTGCCAGCAGCCTCGGGACAGGGATCTATGGCTACACCTTC.